The rows below give T cell receptor beta chains drawn from one sample of a study of cytomegalovirus exposure and HLA in healthy donors. The method was immunoSEQ multiplex PCR; TCRdb's version includes in-frame clones alone and lacks a portion of them. The sample carries 170,000 or so clones, 65% to 80% recorded once. Source material: PBMCs. The receptors shown here come from a woman aged 40-49 years in good health and CMV-seronegative. The CDR3 runs from the conserved cysteine through the conserved F or W. A D gene is named only where the DNA matches it firmly. A row's size may be missing; if present it is once, few, many or a size class.

j_call v_call d_call clone_size cdr3_nt cdr3_aa
TRBJ1-1 TRBV5-1 NA NA TGCGCCAGCAGCTTGCACAGGGTATCTGAAGCTTTCTTT CASSLHRVSEAFF
TRBJ2-7 TRBV9 NA many TGTGCCAGCAGCGTAGGTCTGGGACTCAACTCCTACGAGCAGTACTTC CASSVGLGLNSYEQYF
TRBJ1-4 TRBV7-9 NA once TGTGCCAGCAGCTTTTACCAGGGTGAAAAACTGTTTTTT CASSFYQGEKLFF
TRBJ2-2 TRBV4-2 TRBD2 NA TGTGCCAGCAGGGGAGGGGCTAGTGGGGAGCTGTTTTTT CASRGGASGELFF
TRBJ2-1 TRBV28 TRBD1 NA TGTGCCAGCAGAACCGGGACAGGGGGCGTCTCGAGCTCCTACAATGAGCAGTTCTTC CASRTGTGGVSSSYNEQFF
TRBJ2-1 TRBV27 TRBD2 NA TGTGCCAGCAGTACCCTGACTAGCGGGAGAATAGTTGAGCAGTTCTTC CASSTLTSGRIVEQFF
TRBJ2-2 TRBV29-1 NA NA TGCAGCGGACTGACAAATAGGGGGACCGGGGAGCTGTTTTTT CSGLTNRGTGELFF
TRBJ1-2 TRBV6-5 NA once TGTGCCAGCAGCCCCCTGGGGACACCCTATGGCTACACCTTC CASSPLGTPYGYTF
TRBJ2-7 TRBV5-1 TRBD1 NA TGCGCCGGCAGCTCGGGGACAGTCGTCGACGAGCAGTACTTC CAGSSGTVVDEQYF
TRBJ2-7 TRBV6-4 TRBD1 NA TGTGCCAGCAGTGACTGGCAGGGGGTATGGTACTTC CASSDWQGVWYF
TRBJ1-1 TRBV11-2 NA NA TGTGCCAGCAGCTTACGGGAAGGGAAAACTGAAGCTTTCTTT CASSLREGKTEAFF
TRBJ1-2 TRBV7-2 NA NA TGTGCCAGCAGCTCCAGGGGTACCTATGGCTACACCTTC CASSSRGTYGYTF
TRBJ1-5 TRBV5-4 TRBD1 NA TGTGCCAGCAGCCGAGGGACAGGGGTAAATCAGCCCCAGCATTTT CASSRGTGVNQPQHF
TRBJ1-2 TRBV7-9 TRBD1 NA TGTGCCAGCAGCTTGGCACCACAGGGGTTTGATGGCTACACCTTC CASSLAPQGFDGYTF
TRBJ2-5 TRBV6-5 TRBD1 NA TGTGCCAGCACAGGGGGCATCCAAGAGACCCAGTACTTC CASTGGIQETQYF
TRBJ2-1 TRBV28 TRBD1 NA TGTGCCAGCAGTTGGGACAGGACTTACAATGAGCAGTTCTTC CASSWDRTYNEQFF
TRBJ1-2 TRBV5-1 NA NA TGCGCCAGCAGCAGCCGCGGGGCAGTCGATGGCTACACCTTC CASSSRGAVDGYTF
TRBJ1-2 TRBV7-2 NA NA TGTGCCAGCAGTCCAGGACTGAAACATGGCTACACCTTC CASSPGLKHGYTF
TRBJ1-1 TRBV7-9 TRBD1 once TGTGCCAGCAGCCCCGGACAGGCCTTGAACACTGAAGCTTTCTTT CASSPGQALNTEAFF
TRBJ1-1 TRBV5-1 NA few TGCGCCAGCAGCTTAGGCGGGAACACTGAAGCTTTCTTT CASSLGGNTEAFF
TRBJ1-1 TRBV5-1 NA NA TGCGCCAGCAGCTCGGAGGTGGTTAACACTGAAGCTTTCTTT CASSSEVVNTEAFF
TRBJ2-3 TRBV27 TRBD2 NA TGTGCCAGCAGTTTCCAACGGCGAGGACTAGCGGGGGGCTACACAGATACGCAGTATTTT CASSFQRRGLAGGYTDTQYF
TRBJ2-7 TRBV11-3 NA NA TGTGCCAGCAGCGAAAGAGGGTTTGAGCAGTACTTC CASSERGFEQYF
TRBJ1-5 TRBV28 NA few TGTAAGGCAGGGGACCCAGATCAGCCCCAGCATTTT CKAGDPDQPQHF
TRBJ2-5 TRBV5-4 TRBD1 NA TGTGCCAGCAGCTCCACAGGGGGGGAGACCCAGTACTTC CASSSTGGETQYF
TRBJ1-5 TRBV15 NA NA TGTGCCACCAGCTCTCGACTATTAAGCGCGTCCCAGCATTTT CATSSRLLSASQHF
TRBJ2-3 TRBV12-5 TRBD2 NA TGTGCTAGTGGTTTGTTCGGACTAGCAGATACGCAGTATTTT CASGLFGLADTQYF
TRBJ2-3 TRBV11-3 NA NA TGTGCCAGCAGCTTAGATACAGGGCTAGCAGATACGCAGTATTTT CASSLDTGLADTQYF
TRBJ2-1 TRBV2 TRBD2 NA TGTGCCAGCAGTGCGCTAGCGGGGCCCTACAATGAGCAGTTCTTC CASSALAGPYNEQFF
TRBJ1-1 TRBV5-6 TRBD1 many TGTGCCAGCAGCCCGACAGGGGGCGCAGGGGGCGCTTTCTTT CASSPTGGAGGAFF
TRBJ1-1 TRBV30 NA few TGTGCCTCCAGGGGATGGGAGAACACTGAAGCTTTCTTT CASRGWENTEAFF
TRBJ1-5 TRBV6-5 NA NA TGTGCCAGCAGCCGCGGACAGCGTCAGCCCCAGCATTTT CASSRGQRQPQHF
TRBJ2-5 TRBV5-6 TRBD2 NA TGTGCCAGCAGCTTCCGGACTAGCGGGGGGCAAGAGACCCAGTACTTC CASSFRTSGGQETQYF
TRBJ2-1 TRBV9 TRBD2 NA TGTGCCAGCAGCCCGCGACTAGCGGGGGGGCCCGGGCAGTTCTTC CASSPRLAGGPGQFF